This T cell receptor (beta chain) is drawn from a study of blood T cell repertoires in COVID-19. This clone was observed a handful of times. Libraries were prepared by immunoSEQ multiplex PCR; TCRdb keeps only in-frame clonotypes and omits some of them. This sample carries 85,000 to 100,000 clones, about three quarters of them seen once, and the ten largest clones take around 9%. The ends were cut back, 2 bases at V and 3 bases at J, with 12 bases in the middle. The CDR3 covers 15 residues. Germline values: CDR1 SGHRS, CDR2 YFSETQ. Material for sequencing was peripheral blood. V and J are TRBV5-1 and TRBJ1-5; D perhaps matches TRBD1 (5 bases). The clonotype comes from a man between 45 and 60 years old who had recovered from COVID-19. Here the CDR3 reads CASSLGDSVNQPQHF. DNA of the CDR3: TGCGCCAGCAGCTTAGGGGATTCGGTCAATCAGCCCCAGCATTTT. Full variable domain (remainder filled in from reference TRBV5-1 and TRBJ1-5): KAGVTQTPRYLIKTRGQQVTLSCSPISGHRSVSWYQQTPGQGLQFLFEYFSETQRNKGNFPGRFSGRQFSNSRSEMNVSTLELGDSALYLCASSLGDSVNQPQHFGDGTRLSIL.